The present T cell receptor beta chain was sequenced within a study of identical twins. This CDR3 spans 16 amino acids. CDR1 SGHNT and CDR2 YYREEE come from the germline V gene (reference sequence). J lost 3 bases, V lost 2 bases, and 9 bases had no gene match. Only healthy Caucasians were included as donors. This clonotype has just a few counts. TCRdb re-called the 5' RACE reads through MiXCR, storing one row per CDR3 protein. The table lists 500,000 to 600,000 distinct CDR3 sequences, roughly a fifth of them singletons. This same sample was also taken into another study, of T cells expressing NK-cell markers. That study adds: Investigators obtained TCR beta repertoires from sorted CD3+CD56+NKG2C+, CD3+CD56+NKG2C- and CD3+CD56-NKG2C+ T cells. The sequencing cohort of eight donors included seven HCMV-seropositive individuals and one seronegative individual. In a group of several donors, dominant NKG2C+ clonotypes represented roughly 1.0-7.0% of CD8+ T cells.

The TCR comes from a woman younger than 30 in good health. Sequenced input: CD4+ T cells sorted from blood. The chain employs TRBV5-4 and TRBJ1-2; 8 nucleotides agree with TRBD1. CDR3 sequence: CASSFRRQGRHYGYTF. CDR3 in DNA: TGTGCCAGCAGCTTCCGAAGACAGGGGAGACACTATGGCTACACCTTC.